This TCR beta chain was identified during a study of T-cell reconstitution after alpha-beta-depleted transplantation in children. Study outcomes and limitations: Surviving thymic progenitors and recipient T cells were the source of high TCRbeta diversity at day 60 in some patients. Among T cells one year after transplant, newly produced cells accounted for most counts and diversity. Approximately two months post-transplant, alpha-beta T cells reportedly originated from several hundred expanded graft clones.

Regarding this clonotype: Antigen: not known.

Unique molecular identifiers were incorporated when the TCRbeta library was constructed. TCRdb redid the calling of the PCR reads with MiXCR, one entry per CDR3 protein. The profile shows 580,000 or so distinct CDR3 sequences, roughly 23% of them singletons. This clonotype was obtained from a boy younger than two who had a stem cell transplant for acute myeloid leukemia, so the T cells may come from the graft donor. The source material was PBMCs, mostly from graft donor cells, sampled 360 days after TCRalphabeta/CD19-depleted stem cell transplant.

The CDR3 is CASSKGGNTEAFF. CDR3 nucleotide sequence: TGTGCCAGCAGTAAGGGGGGGAACACTGAAGCTTTCTTT. The V and J genes are TRBV6-1 and TRBJ1-1; D possibly corresponds to TRBD1 (6 bases). CDR1 is MNHNS, CDR2 SASEGT, per germline. The V end lost 5 bases, the J end lost 1 base, and 8 bases lay between the germline ends. The CDR3 consists of 13 residues.